Following are 5 T cell receptor beta chains from one sample sequenced in a study of blood T cell repertoires in COVID-19. The assay was immunoSEQ multiplex PCR, and TCRdb's table has in-frame clones only and misses some. This sample has approximately 46,000 clones, with roughly 88% found just once. Material for sequencing was peripheral blood. Receptors originate from a human donor in a cohort sampled during active COVID-19.

The V gene is TRBV10-3, the J gene TRBJ1-1; 8 positions agree with TRBD1. Per germline, CDR1 ENHRY and CDR2 SYGVKD. CDR3 length: 16 residues. V was pared by 2 bases and J by 2 bases, with 7 bases of the junction left unmatched. CDR3 loop: CAISEPADRDNTEAFF. The CDR3 nucleotides are TGTGCCATCAGTGAGCCGGCGGACAGGGACAACACTGAAGCTTTCTTT.

The V call is TRBV3-1 (or the pseudogene TRBV3-2), the J call TRBJ2-2, with a possible D match to TRBD2 (6 bases). This CDR3 has 14 amino acids. Germline CDR1 is LGHDT and CDR2 is YNNKEL (reference sequence). V gave up 0 bases and J gave up 7 bases, with 9 bases separating them. CDR3 in DNA: TGTGCCAGCAGCCAAGATCTAGCGCACGGGGAGCTGTTTTTT. Its protein is CASSQDLAHGELFF.

This clone was seen only a few times. The chain has TRBV7-9 and TRBJ1-6; TRBD1 matches 11 bases. Germline trimming cut 4 bases from V and 6 bases from J; bases unmatched to any gene: 2. Germline V gene data show CDR1 as SEHNR and CDR2 as FQNEAQ (reference sequence). The CDR3 is 15 amino acids. This chain's CDR3 is CASSSGTGGNSPLHF. In DNA form, the CDR3 reads TGTGCCAGCAGCTCGGGGACAGGGGGTAATTCACCCCTCCACTTT.

This clone was seen more than once but under ten times. The rearrangement links TRBV19 to TRBJ1-2; D not resolved. This CDR3 has 14 amino acids. Germline V CDR1 and CDR2: LNHDA, SQIVND (reference sequence). V lost 7 bases and J lost 2, with 14 bases in between. The CDR3 DNA is TGTGCCAGTACCAGGACGGGGAGAAACTATGGCTACACCTTC. It codes for CASTRTGRNYGYTF. The full variable domain, completed using reference TRBV19 and TRBJ1-2, is DGGITQSPKYLFRKEGQNVTLSCEQNLNHDAMYWYRQDPGQGLRLIYYSQIVNDFQKGDIAEGYSVSREKKESFPLTVTSAQKNPTAFYLCASTRTGRNYGYTFGSGTRLTVV.

The chain uses TRBV28 and TRBJ1-2; 10 positions agree with TRBD1. CDR1 is MDHEN and CDR2 is SYDVKM in the germline V gene. The junction had 2 bases not matched to a gene; V was cut back by 5 bases and J by 2 bases. The CDR3 runs 14 residues. The DNA for the CDR3 is TGTGCCAGCAGTGACAGGGGGCCCAACTATGGCTACACCTTC. It yields the protein CASSDRGPNYGYTF.